This is a list of T cell receptor beta chains from one sample in a study of control samples from healthy donors and cancer patients. Sequencing used immunoSEQ multiplex PCR; TCRdb keeps in-frame clones, though not all of them. Here the sample spans tens of thousands of clones, about 88% being singletons. The sequencing input was PBMCs. The receptors stem from a man aged 50-60 years with head and neck cancer. CDR3s include the opening cysteine and the closing phenylalanine or tryptophan. Fields, in order: clone size, J gene, CDR3 length, D gene, V gene, CDR3 protein, CDR3 DNA. The D gene is left open where the match is weak. Clone size is not always given. Where it is, it says once, few, many or a class for expanded clones.

>-|TRBJ2-5|14|TRBD1|TRBV18
CASSPGQGKETQYF
TGTGCCAGCTCACCCGGACAGGGTAAAGAGACCCAGTACTTC
>-|TRBJ2-2|13|-|TRBV6-5
CASSYSSTGELFF
TGTGCCAGCAGTTACTCGAGTACAGGGGAGCTGTTTTTT
>-|TRBJ2-1|12|-|TRBV10-1
CASSAGYNEQFF
TGCGCCAGCAGTGCCGGTTACAATGAGCAGTTCTTC
>once|TRBJ1-1|14|TRBD1|TRBV4-3
CASSHGTGNTEAFF
TGCGCCAGCAGCCATGGGACAGGGAACACTGAAGCTTTCTTT
>-|TRBJ2-7|13|-|TRBV12-3/TRBV12-4
CASSPEGNYEQYF
TGTGCCAGCAGTCCCGAGGGGAATTACGAGCAGTACTTC
>-|TRBJ2-7|13|-|TRBV9
CASSRGPEHEQYF
TGTGCCAGTTCCAGGGGTCCTGAGCACGAGCAGTACTTC
>-|TRBJ2-7|13|-|TRBV28
CASRSGSSLEQYF
TGTGCCAGCAGGTCAGGGTCTTCCCTCGAGCAGTACTTC
>-|TRBJ2-3|12|-|TRBV2
CASSIYTDTQYF
TGTGCCAGCAGTATCTACACAGATACGCAGTATTTT
>once|TRBJ2-4|17|-|TRBV4-1
CASSQDGGGLFGNIQYF
TGCGCCAGCAGCCAAGACGGGGGCGGGCTCTTCGGAAACATTCAGTACTTC
>-|TRBJ2-5|16|TRBD2|TRBV29-1
CSVDHTSGGYQETQYF
TGCAGCGTTGATCATACTAGCGGGGGGTACCAAGAGACCCAGTACTTC
>-|TRBJ1-2|12|TRBD1|TRBV11-2
CASSVTGEGYTF
TGTGCCAGCAGCGTGACAGGGGAAGGCTACACCTTC
>-|TRBJ1-5|13|-|TRBV19
CASTPLPDQPQHF
TGTGCCAGTACCCCCCTCCCTGATCAGCCCCAGCATTTT
>-|TRBJ1-5|14|-|TRBV19
CASSMGGRDQPQHF
TGTGCCAGTAGTATGGGGGGACGGGATCAGCCCCAGCATTTT
>-|TRBJ1-1|15|TRBD1|TRBV28
CASSPNGQANTEAFF
TGTGCCAGCAGCCCAAATGGACAGGCGAACACTGAAGCTTTCTTT
>once|TRBJ2-2|13|-|TRBV19
CATRRTMRGELFF
TGTGCCACCCGACGGACAATGCGCGGGGAGCTGTTTTTT
>-|TRBJ2-5|14|-|TRBV11-2
CASTRTGTEETQYF
TGTGCCAGCACCCGAACCGGGACCGAAGAGACCCAGTACTTC
>-|TRBJ1-2|14|-|TRBV5-4
CASTSGGFPYGYTF
TGTGCCAGCACCTCCGGGGGGTTCCCTTATGGCTACACCTTC
>once|TRBJ1-5|14|TRBD1|TRBV5-6
CASSSWTGSQPQHF
TGTGCCAGCAGCTCCTGGACAGGGAGTCAGCCCCAGCATTTT
>once|TRBJ2-3|12|-|TRBV28
CASRGSTDTQYF
TGTGCCAGTAGGGGGTCCACAGATACGCAGTATTTT
>-|TRBJ1-1|10|-|TRBV27
CASSARRAFF
TGTGCCAGCAGTGCCCGTAGAGCTTTCTTT
>-|TRBJ1-1|14|TRBD1|TRBV7-9
CASSVEQGATEAFF
TGTGCCAGCAGCGTAGAACAGGGGGCGACTGAAGCTTTCTTT
>-|TRBJ2-6|18|TRBD1|TRBV5-1
CASSVQGPLPSGANVLTF
TGCGCCAGCAGCGTACAGGGGCCGCTCCCCTCTGGGGCCAACGTCCTGACTTTC
>-|TRBJ1-1|15|TRBD1|TRBV19
CASSPRTGRVTEAFF
TGTGCCAGTAGTCCACGGACAGGGCGGGTGACTGAAGCTTTCTTT
>-|TRBJ1-2|16|TRBD1|TRBV7-9
CASSLTGTGEGYGYTF
TGTGCCAGCAGCTTAACCGGGACAGGGGAAGGCTATGGCTACACCTTC